This TCR beta chain was found in a study of metastatic and nonmetastatic thyroid tumors. The CDR3 is 15 residues long. Looked up from germline, CDR1 is SGHDT and CDR2 is YYEEEE. The V segment lost 3 bases and the J segment 0 bases; nucleotides outside the gene matches: 1. Patients underwent thyroid surgery, and none had received any treatment before it. This clone has a single count. TCRdb re-clonotyped the PCR reads via MiXCR. The top ten hold 10% to 15% of the sample, which has thousands of clones, 35% to 45% seen once. The material sequenced was adjacent normal tissue. The chain is built from TRBV5-6 and TRBJ1-3; 9 bases agree with TRBD1. The source of this sequence is a female donor with papillary thyroid cancer or a benign thyroid nodule (not recorded which). Some clones in this sample may be carry-over from other donors' samples. For the CDR3, the DNA is TGTGCCAGCAGCTGGGACAGGGTCTCTGGAAACACCATATATTTT. Translating it yields CASSWDRVSGNTIYF.